Listed below are T cell receptor beta chains from one sample, sequenced in a study of cytomegalovirus exposure and HLA in healthy donors. Measured with immunoSEQ multiplex PCR; TCRdb has only the in-frame clones, and not every one. The top ten clones hold around 7% of a sample with about 63,000 clones, approximately 95% of them seen once. Sequencing was performed on PBMCs. The receptor set was obtained from a woman younger than 35 in good health and CMV-seropositive. The CDR3 runs from the conserved cysteine through the conserved F or W. The D gene is left open where the match is weak. Only part of the rows carry a size: once, few, many, or a class if the clone is expanded.

abundance	v_gene	d_gene	j_gene	CDR3nt	CDR3aa
once	TRBV5-1	-	TRBJ2-5	TGCGCCAGCAGCTTGTCATCGGGGTCCCTGGAGACCCAGTACTTC	CASSLSSGSLETQYF
-	TRBV6-5	-	TRBJ1-2	TGTGCCAGCAGTTACTCATCGGGGGTCGAGGACTATGGCTACACCTTC	CASSYSSGVEDYGYTF
-	TRBV28	-	TRBJ2-5	TGTGCCAGCAGTTTATTAGCGGGACAGCAAGAGACCCAGTACTTC	CASSLLAGQQETQYF
-	TRBV9	-	TRBJ2-1	TGTGCCAGCGGGGGGGACAGGGCGGTCGGCGGGAGGCCGTACAATGAGCAGTTCTTC	CASGGDRAVGGRPYNEQFF
-	TRBV5-1	TRBD2	TRBJ2-3	TGCGCCAGCAGCTTAACAGCGGGAGCCTCAGATACGCAGTATTTT	CASSLTAGASDTQYF
-	TRBV19	-	TRBJ2-6	TGTGCCAGTAGTACTACAGGTGGGGCCAACGTCCTGACTTTC	CASSTTGGANVLTF
-	TRBV19	-	TRBJ1-5	TGTGCCAGTAGTATAGGCCGGTACAGCAATCAGCCCCAGCATTTT	CASSIGRYSNQPQHF
-	TRBV5-1	TRBD1	TRBJ1-2	TGCGCCAGCAGCTTGTCGGGACGGACAGGGTCTAACTATGGCTACACCTTC	CASSLSGRTGSNYGYTF
-	TRBV4-1	-	TRBJ2-7	TGCGCCAGCAGCCAAGGGTGGGGGGACGACGAGCAGTACTTC	CASSQGWGDDEQYF
-	TRBV5-4	TRBD2	TRBJ2-3	TGTGCCAGCAGTCTCCTAGCGGGGGGGCCCACAGATACGCAGTATTTT	CASSLLAGGPTDTQYF